The 17 T cell receptor beta chains below come from one sample, sequenced in a study of T cells in Graves' hyperthyroidism and ophthalmopathy. RNA transcripts provided the source from which TCR beta CDR3 regions were amplified. TCR CDR3 underwent first-round RT-PCR with the HTBI primer set. TCRdb analysed the multiplex PCR reads with MiXCR anew, one entry per CDR3 protein. The repertoire holds about 410,000 distinct CDR3 sequences, with 14% to 15% as singletons. Sequenced material: blood. The receptors originated from a man in his late teens or twenties with Graves' ophthalmopathy.

This clonotype was seen repeatedly, ten times or more. This chain connects TRBV12-3 or TRBV12-4 to TRBJ1-6; D unclear. Trimming cost V 3 bases and J 9 bases, with 6 bases left between them. This CDR3 has 12 amino acids. CDR3 sequence reads: CASSLYGSPLHF. As DNA, the CDR3 is TGTGCCAGCAGTTTGTACGGTTCACCCCTCCACTTT.

This clonotype came up a few times. V is TRBV19 and J is TRBJ1-6; D ambiguous. V was pared by 5 bases and J by 0 bases, with 11 bases between. Germline lookup yields CDR1 LNHDA and CDR2 SQIVND (reference sequence). The CDR3 consists of 16 residues. The CDR3: CASSAIQSSYNSPLHF. DNA for the CDR3: TGTGCCAGTAGTGCCATACAGAGCTCCTATAATTCACCCCTCCACTTT.

The chain recombines TRBV6-1 with TRBJ2-7; D is possibly TRBD2 (6 bases). Germline V lookup: CDR1 MNHNS, CDR2 SASEGT. CDR3 length: 15 amino acids. Trimming took off 5 bases at V and 3 bases at J, with 17 bases between the two ends. The CDR3 DNA reads TGTGCCAGCAGTCCGGGACTCGCGGAGGACTACGAGCAGTACTTC. Protein: CASSPGLAEDYEQYF.

Ten or more counts support this clonotype. The chain carries TRBV29-1 and TRBJ2-1; D assignment may be TRBD1 or TRBD2 (5 bases each). Per germline, CDR1 SQVTM and CDR2 ANQGSEA. The V end lost 6 bases, the J end lost 3 bases, and 15 bases lay between the germline ends. The CDR3 loop spans 14 amino acids. CDR3 DNA: TGCAGCGTATGGGACCGAGCTATCTACAATGAGCAGTTCTTC. It is translated as CSVWDRAIYNEQFF.

This clonotype was counted at least ten times. The chain links TRBV5-1 to TRBJ2-2; 11 nucleotides line up with TRBD1. The CDR3 spans 14 residues. Trimming removed 7 bases from V and 7 bases from J; junction bases left unmatched: 6. Looked up from germline, CDR1 is SGHRS and CDR2 is YFSETQ. The chain's CDR3 is CASLGQGAIGELFF. The CDR3 DNA reads as TGCGCCAGCCTTGGACAGGGGGCCATCGGGGAGCTGTTTTTT.

In this sample, this clonotype turned up many times. The chain recombines TRBV10-3 with TRBJ2-1, with TRBD2 matching over 12 bases. Germline trimming cut 5 bases from V and 0 bases from J; bases unmatched to any gene: 11. The CDR3 has 19 amino acids. CDR1 is ENHRY and CDR2 is SYGVKD in the germline V gene. The CDR3 nucleotides read TGTGCCATCAGTAGTCCGGGACTAGCGGGTGGGATCTCCTACAATGAGCAGTTCTTC. Its protein is CAISSPGLAGGISYNEQFF.

This clonotype has at least ten counts. The J gene is TRBJ2-3, the V gene TRBV7-9, with D tentatively TRBD2 (5 bases). Germline values: CDR1 SEHNR, CDR2 FQNEAQ (reference sequence). The CDR3 covers 16 residues. The V gene lost 8 bases and the J gene lost 2 bases, with 20 bases spanning the gap. CDR3 loop: CASRAPGKVDTDTQYF. The CDR3 nucleotides read TGTGCCAGCCGAGCCCCCGGGAAGGTGGACACAGATACGCAGTATTTT.

This clonotype was counted ten times or more. This sequence joins TRBV6-1 and TRBJ2-3; 9 bases agree with TRBD1. The trim removed 4 bases at V and 3 bases at J, leaving 5 bases unmatched. CDR3 length equals 15 residues. Germline values: CDR1 MNHNS, CDR2 SASEGT. CDR3 loop: CASSVTGTGTDTQYF. In nucleotides, the CDR3 is TGTGCCAGCAGTGTAACCGGGACAGGGACAGATACGCAGTATTTT.

This clonotype was observed a handful of times. V and J are TRBV20-1 and TRBJ1-5; tentative D call: TRBD1 (5 bases). Trimming shortened V by 3 bases and J by 6 bases, and 9 bases separated the two germline ends. Germline loops: CDR1 DFQATT, CDR2 SNEGSKA (reference sequence). CDR3 length: 12 residues. The CDR3 nucleotides read TGCAGTGCTAGTAGCGGGGCTCAGCCCCAGCATTTT. This gives the protein CSASSGAQPQHF.

This clonotype appeared many times. The chain employs TRBV6-5 and TRBJ1-5, with D unclear. The V and J ends lost 2 bases and 4 bases respectively, with 9 bases between them. The CDR3 sequence is 14 residues long. Germline CDR1 is MNHEY and CDR2 is SVGAGI. CDR3 region: CASSYSSPNQPQHF. CDR3 sequence (DNA): TGTGCCAGCAGTTACAGCAGTCCGAATCAGCCCCAGCATTTT.

This clonotype was seen many times. The chain's CDR3 is CAIGYEQYF. The CDR3 DNA reads as TGTGCCATTGGGTACGAGCAGTACTTC. V usage is TRBV11-2 and J usage is TRBJ2-7, with unresolved D. Trimming pared 10 bases from V and 4 bases from J, leaving 5 bases between. This CDR3 region has 9 residues. The germline CDR1 and CDR2 sequences are SGHAT and FQNNGV. Combining the CDR3 with reference TRBV11-2 and TRBJ2-7 gives the whole variable domain EAGVAQSPRYKIIEKRQSVAFWCNPISGHATLYWYQQILGQGPKLLIQFQNNGVVDDSQLPKDRFSAERLKGVDSTLKIQPAKLEDSAVYLCAIGYEQYFGPGTRLTVT.

This clonotype has a count of ten or more. This sequence joins TRBV27 and TRBJ2-7; possible D gene TRBD2, 5 bases. The CDR3 runs to 12 residues. Germline CDR1 is MNHEY and CDR2 is SMNVEV (reference sequence). The ends were cut back, 5 bases at V and 7 bases at J, with 12 bases in the middle. DNA for the CDR3: TGTGCCAGCAGTCGACCGACGGGGGAGCAGTACTTC. As protein: CASSRPTGEQYF.

This clonotype has ten or more counts. The chain carries TRBV7-2 and TRBJ2-1; 7 nucleotides line up with TRBD2. The CDR3 is 14 amino acids. CDR1 and CDR2 from the germline V gene are SGHTA and FQGNSA. The J segment lost 5 bases and the V segment lost 1 base, leaving 2 bases of the junction unmatched. This chain's CDR3 is CASSLVAGDNEQFF. The CDR3 DNA is TGTGCCAGCAGCTTAGTTGCGGGGGACAATGAGCAGTTCTTC.

CDR3 protein: CASSLEGQGPGELFF. The CDR3 DNA reads TGTGCCAGCAGCTTAGAAGGGCAGGGTCCCGGGGAGCTGTTTTTT. This chain links TRBV7-9 with TRBJ2-2; maybe TRBD1 (5 bases). CDR3 length equals 15 residues. Trimming removed 1 base at V and 6 bases at J, with 12 bases between. Germline V gives CDR1 SEHNR, CDR2 FQNEAQ (reference sequence).

The chain combines TRBV5-8 with TRBJ1-1; a weak D match, TRBD1 (6 bases). The germline V gene encodes CDR1 SGHTS and CDR2 YDEGEE. This CDR3 is 16 amino acids long. Trimming pared 0 bases from V and 1 base from J, leaving 13 bases between. The CDR3 protein is CASSLATAGANTEAFF. Here the CDR3 DNA reads TGTGCCAGCAGCTTGGCTACGGCAGGGGCGAACACTGAAGCTTTCTTT.

This clonotype has ten or more counts. The chain has TRBV12-3 or TRBV12-4 and TRBJ1-5, with D perhaps matching TRBD1 (5 bases). The V end was cut by 6 bases, the J end by 5 bases, with 14 bases between. The CDR3 spans 14 residues. This chain's CDR3 is CASSPGWVDQPQHF. The CDR3 DNA is TGTGCCAGCAGCCCAGGGTGGGTTGATCAGCCCCAGCATTTT.

The genes are TRBV11-2 and TRBJ1-4; a possible D gene is TRBD1 (5 bases). The V gene's germline CDR1 is SGHAT and CDR2 FQNNGV. This CDR3 has 15 residues. Deletions cut 1 base from V and 4 bases from J, with 10 bases between. Here the CDR3 DNA reads TGTGCCAGCAGCTTAGCAGGGAGCATTAATGAAAAACTGTTTTTT. Translating gives CASSLAGSINEKLFF.